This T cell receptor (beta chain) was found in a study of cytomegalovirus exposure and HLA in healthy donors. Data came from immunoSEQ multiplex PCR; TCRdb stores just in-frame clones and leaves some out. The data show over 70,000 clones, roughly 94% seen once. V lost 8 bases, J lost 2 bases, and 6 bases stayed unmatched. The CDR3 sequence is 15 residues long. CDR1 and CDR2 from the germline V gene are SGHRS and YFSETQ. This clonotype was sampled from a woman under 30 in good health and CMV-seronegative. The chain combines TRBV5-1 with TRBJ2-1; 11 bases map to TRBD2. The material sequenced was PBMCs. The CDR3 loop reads CASIQTSGAYNEQFF. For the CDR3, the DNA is TGCGCCAGTATCCAGACTAGCGGGGCCTACAATGAGCAGTTCTTC.